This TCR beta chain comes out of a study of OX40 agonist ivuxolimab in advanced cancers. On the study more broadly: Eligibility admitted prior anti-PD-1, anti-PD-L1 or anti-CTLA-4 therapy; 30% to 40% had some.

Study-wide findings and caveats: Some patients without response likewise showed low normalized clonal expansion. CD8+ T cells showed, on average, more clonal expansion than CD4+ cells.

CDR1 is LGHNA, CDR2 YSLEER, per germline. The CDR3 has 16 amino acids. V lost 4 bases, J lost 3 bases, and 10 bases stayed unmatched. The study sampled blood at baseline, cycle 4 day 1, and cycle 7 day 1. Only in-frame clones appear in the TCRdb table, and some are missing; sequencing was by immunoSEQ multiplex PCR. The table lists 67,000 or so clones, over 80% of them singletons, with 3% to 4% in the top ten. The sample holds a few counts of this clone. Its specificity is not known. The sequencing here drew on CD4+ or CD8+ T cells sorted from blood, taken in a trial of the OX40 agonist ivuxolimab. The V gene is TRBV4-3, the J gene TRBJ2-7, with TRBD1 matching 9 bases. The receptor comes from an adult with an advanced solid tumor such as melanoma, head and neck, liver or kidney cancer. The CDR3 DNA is TGCGCCAGCAGCCTGAGACCAGGACAGGGGCACTACGAGCAGTACTTC. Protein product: CASSLRPGQGHYEQYF.